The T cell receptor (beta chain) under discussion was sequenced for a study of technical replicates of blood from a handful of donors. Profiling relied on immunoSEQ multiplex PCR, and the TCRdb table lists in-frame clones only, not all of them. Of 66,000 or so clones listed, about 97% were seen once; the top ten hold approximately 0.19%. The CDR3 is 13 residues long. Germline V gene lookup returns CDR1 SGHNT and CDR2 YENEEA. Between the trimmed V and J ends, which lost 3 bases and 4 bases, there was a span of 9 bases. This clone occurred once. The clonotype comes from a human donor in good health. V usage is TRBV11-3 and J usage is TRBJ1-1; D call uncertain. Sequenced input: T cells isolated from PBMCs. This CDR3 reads CASSFTEGTEAFF. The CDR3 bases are TGTGCCAGCAGCTTCACAGAGGGCACTGAAGCTTTCTTT.